These 26 T cell receptor beta chains were sequenced from one sample in a study of cytomegalovirus exposure and HLA in healthy donors. 13 Jbeta primers and 60 Vbeta primers were used for the PCR. Profiling relied on immunoSEQ multiplex PCR, and the TCRdb table lists in-frame clones only, not all of them. The table shows 150,000 to 200,000 clones, with 70% occurring only once. Sample: PBMCs. All receptors derive from a man younger than 30 in good health and CMV-seropositive.

The chain has TRBV5-6 and TRBJ1-1; weak D call: TRBD1 (5 bases). V dropped 4 bases and J dropped 6 bases, with 19 bases sitting between them. Looked up from germline, CDR1 is SGHDT and CDR2 is YYEEEE. The CDR3 runs to 15 residues. The CDR3 DNA sequence: TGTGCCAGCAGCCCCCTGGGCGGGGGTGGGCCTGAAGCTTTCTTT. Protein product: CASSPLGGGGPEAFF.

CDR3 sequence reads: CAWRVSGGDYEQFF. DNA for the CDR3: TGTGCCTGGAGGGTTAGCGGGGGAGATTATGAGCAGTTCTTC. The chain couples TRBV30 to TRBJ2-1, with 9 bases that match TRBD2. The germline CDR1 and CDR2 sequences are GTSNPN and SVGIG (reference sequence). The V gene end was trimmed by 3 bases and the J gene end by 8 bases; junction bases not matched to a gene: 8. The CDR3 loop spans 14 amino acids.

The rearrangement links TRBV25-1 to TRBJ2-1; TRBD1 matches 12 bases. With V trimmed by 5 bases and J by 8 bases, 10 bases remained unmatched. Germline CDR1 is MGHDK and CDR2 is SYGVNS. The CDR3 totals 16 residues. The CDR3 nucleotides read TGTGCCAGCAGTAACCTCGGGACAGGGGGCCGGGATGAGCAGTTCTTC. Its protein product is CASSNLGTGGRDEQFF.

The chain combines TRBV19 with TRBJ1-1, with 12 positions matching TRBD1. The CDR3 sequence is 18 residues long. V gave up 6 bases and J gave up 5 bases; unmatched junction bases: 16. CDR1 is LNHDA and CDR2 is SQIVND in the germline V gene (reference sequence). CDR3 sequence reads: CASSRRAGTGGDLTEAFF. Here the CDR3 DNA reads TGTGCCAGTAGCAGAAGGGCCGGGACAGGGGGCGATTTGACTGAAGCTTTCTTT.

This chain joins TRBV6-5 and TRBJ2-7; 12 bases align to TRBD1. The CDR3 totals 14 residues. Germline trimming cut 4 bases from V and 4 bases from J; bases unmatched to any gene: 2. Germline CDR1 reads MNHEY; CDR2 reads SVGAGI. CDR3 coding DNA: TGTGCCAGCAGTTGGGGACAGGGGGCTTACGAGCAGTACGTC. Translation: CASSWGQGAYEQYV.

J is TRBJ2-1 and V is TRBV15, with a possible D match to TRBD2 (6 bases). V lost 0 bases and J 1 base, leaving 10 bases between the germline ends. Germline CDR1 and CDR2: LNHNV and YYDKDF (reference sequence). There are 16 residues in the CDR3. The CDR3 spells CATSRDLAGSYNEQFF. CDR3 nucleotide sequence: TGTGCCACCAGCAGAGATTTGGCGGGGTCCTACAATGAGCAGTTCTTC.

The chain carries TRBV19 and TRBJ1-1; unclear D gene. This CDR3 comprises 13 residues. V lost 4 bases, J lost 1 base, and 7 bases lay in between. The germline CDR1 and CDR2 sequences are LNHDA and SQIVND (reference sequence). CDR3 region: CASSSPTNTEAFF. CDR3 nucleotide sequence: TGTGCCAGTAGTAGCCCTACGAACACTGAAGCTTTCTTT. The variable domain in full, with the rest retrieved from reference TRBV19 and TRBJ1-1, is DGGITQSPKYLFRKEGQNVTLSCEQNLNHDAMYWYRQDPGQGLRLIYYSQIVNDFQKGDIAEGYSVSREKKESFPLTVTSAQKNPTAFYLCASSSPTNTEAFFGQGTRLTVV.

The chain couples TRBV4-1 to TRBJ1-1; D perhaps matches TRBD1 (6 bases). Germline assignment: CDR1 MGHRA and CDR2 YSYEKL. The CDR3 runs to 14 residues. V lost 4 bases and J 0 bases, leaving 9 bases between the germline ends. The CDR3 is CASSPGTLNTEAFF. The DNA for the CDR3 is TGCGCCAGCAGCCCCGGGACACTGAACACTGAAGCTTTCTTT.

V is TRBV5-1 and J is TRBJ2-2; 8 nucleotides align to TRBD1. The CDR3 has 16 amino acids. The V gene end was trimmed by 0 bases and the J gene end by 7 bases; junction bases not matched to a gene: 8. CDR1 SGHRS and CDR2 YFSETQ come from the germline V gene. As DNA, the CDR3 is TGCGCCAGCAGCTTGGCCGGGGCAGGGGGCTACGGGGAGCTGTTTTTT. It encodes CASSLAGAGGYGELFF.

The chain is built from TRBV9 and TRBJ1-4, with D tentatively TRBD1 (5 bases). The ends were cut back, 4 bases at V and 3 bases at J, with 13 bases in the middle. The CDR3 spans 15 residues. Germline V gene sequence: CDR1 SGDLS, CDR2 YYNGEE. The CDR3 sequence is CASSPGGDPNEKLFF. In DNA, the CDR3 is TGTGCCAGCAGCCCCGGGGGGGATCCTAATGAAAAACTGTTTTTT.

The chain recombines TRBV7-2 with TRBJ2-1; D is unresolved. The CDR3 sequence is 13 residues long. Per the germline V gene, CDR1 is SGHTA and CDR2 is FQGNSA. The germline V and J ends were trimmed by 1 base and 8 bases, with 9 bases remaining between them. The CDR3 region is CASSLGGGHEQFF. The CDR3 nucleotides read TGTGCCAGCAGCTTAGGTGGTGGGCATGAGCAGTTCTTC.

The chain recombines TRBV10-3 with TRBJ2-3, with D maybe TRBD2 (5 bases). CDR1 is ENHRY, CDR2 SYGVKD, per germline. The CDR3 extends over 15 amino acids. Trimming pared 6 bases from V and 2 bases from J, leaving 15 bases between. The CDR3 DNA sequence: TGTGCCATCAGCCCAGCGGCGGGCCCCACAGATACGCAGTATTTT. Translation: CAISPAAGPTDTQYF.

This clone appeared a few times. The chain uses TRBV5-4 and TRBJ1-1; possible D gene TRBD1, 6 bases. Trimming shortened V by 4 bases and J by 10 bases, and 14 bases separated the two germline ends. The CDR3 sequence is 12 residues long. Germline lookup yields CDR1 SGHNT and CDR2 YYREEE (reference sequence). Here the CDR3 DNA reads TGTGCCAGCAGCGCGGACAGCTTTCGAGCTTTCTTT. Protein sequence: CASSADSFRAFF. The variable domain in full, with the rest retrieved from reference TRBV5-4 and TRBJ1-1, is ETGVTQSPTHLIKTRGQQVTLRCSSQSGHNTVSWYQQALGQGPQFIFQYYREEENGRGNFPPRFSGLQFPNYSSELNVNALELDDSALYLCASSADSFRAFFGQGTRLTVV.

This clone is a singleton in its sample. This sequence joins TRBV5-1 and TRBJ2-2; 7 bases agree with TRBD1. Germline assignment: CDR1 SGHRS and CDR2 YFSETQ. V shed 4 bases, J shed 3 bases, and the junction held 9 bases outside the gene matches. This CDR3 comprises 16 residues. Here the CDR3 DNA reads TGCGCCAGCAGCGTCGACAGGGCTGCGGACACCGGGGAGCTGTTTTTT. Its translation: CASSVDRAADTGELFF.

The rearrangement links TRBV11-2 to TRBJ1-3; D is ambiguous. CDR3 size: 14 residues. Germline CDR1 SGHAT, CDR2 FQNNGV. V was clipped by 5 bases and J by 1 base, with 9 bases between them. The CDR3 sequence: CASSLSGSGNTIYF. The CDR3 DNA is TGTGCCAGCAGCCTTAGTGGTTCTGGAAACACCATATATTTT. The variable domain in full, with the rest retrieved from reference TRBV11-2 and TRBJ1-3, is EAGVAQSPRYKIIEKRQSVAFWCNPISGHATLYWYQQILGQGPKLLIQFQNNGVVDDSQLPKDRFSAERLKGVDSTLKIQPAKLEDSAVYLCASSLSGSGNTIYFGEGSWLTVV.

This clone was seen a single time. J is TRBJ2-2 and V is TRBV4-2, with D possibly TRBD1 on 6 matching bases. The germline gives CDR1 LGHNA, CDR2 YNFKEQ. The CDR3 loop spans 16 amino acids. Deletions cut 4 bases from V and 3 bases from J, with 15 bases between. This CDR3 reads CASSRTRDTHTGELFF. CDR3 bases: TGTGCCAGCAGCCGGACCCGGGACACTCACACCGGGGAGCTGTTTTTT.

This chain connects TRBV7-9 to TRBJ2-5; possibly TRBD1 for D (6 bases). CDR1 is SEHNR, CDR2 FQNEAQ, per germline (reference sequence). With 5 bases removed from V and 2 bases from J, the gap between germline ends came to 15 bases. This CDR3 has 15 residues. CDR3 region: CASSRSTGQQETQYF. The CDR3 DNA follows: TGTGCCAGCAGCCGGTCGACAGGTCAACAAGAGACCCAGTACTTC.

CDR3 sequence reads: CASRPRGDTDTQYF. CDR3 bases: TGTGCCAGCAGACCTCGGGGGGACACAGATACGCAGTATTTT. V and J are TRBV6-6 and TRBJ2-3, with TRBD2 matching 7 bases. The germline gives CDR1 MNHNY, CDR2 SVGAGI (reference sequence). The CDR3 loop spans 14 amino acids. V was pared by 6 bases and J by 2 bases, with 5 bases of the junction left unmatched.

V usage is TRBV5-1 and J usage is TRBJ1-4; 9 bases match TRBD1. Per germline, CDR1 SGHRS and CDR2 YFSETQ. V trimming: 5 bases; J trimming: 2 bases; junction bases outside the gene matches: 7. CDR3 length: 16 amino acids. CDR3: CASRNFDRGTNEKLFF. CDR3 in DNA: TGCGCCAGCAGGAACTTCGACAGGGGGACTAATGAAAAACTGTTTTTT.

The V and J genes are TRBV7-8 and TRBJ1-2; no definite D call. V dropped 5 bases and J dropped 3 bases, with 13 bases sitting between them. The CDR3 covers 14 residues. Germline CDR1 reads SGHVS; CDR2 reads FQNEAQ. As DNA, the CDR3 is TGTGCCAGCAGCCCCAAGCAGGTGCACTATGGCTACACCTTC. The encoded protein is CASSPKQVHYGYTF. The variable domain in full, completed from reference TRBV7-8 and TRBJ1-2, reads GAGVSQSPRYKVAKRGQDVALRCDPISGHVSLFWYQQALGQGPEFLTYFQNEAQLDKSGLPSDRFFAERPEGSVSTLKIQRTQQEDSAVYLCASSPKQVHYGYTFGSGTRLTVV.

This clone was counted a few times. The genes are TRBV18 and TRBJ2-5; D may be TRBD1 (5 bases). Looked up from germline, CDR1 is KGHSH and CDR2 is LQKENI. The CDR3 runs 15 residues. Trimming cost V 3 bases and J 2 bases, with 13 bases left between them. The CDR3 DNA reads TGTGCCAGCTCACCTTTACAGGACAAACAAGAGACCCAGTACTTC. Translating it yields CASSPLQDKQETQYF.

The chain joins TRBV2 to TRBJ1-4, with 7 bases aligning to TRBD1. After removal of 3 bases from V and 7 bases from J, the junction contained 5 bases not matched to a gene. The CDR3 loop spans 14 amino acids. CDR1 and CDR2 (germline): SNHLY, FYNNEI. Written as DNA, the CDR3 is TGTGCCAGCAGTGATGGACAGGTCGGTGAAAAACTGTTTTTT. It codes for CASSDGQVGEKLFF.

This chain uses TRBV6-1 with TRBJ2-1, with 7 bases lining up with TRBD2. Trimming at V came to 5 bases and at J to 4 bases, leaving 11 bases not matched to a gene. CDR1 MNHNS and CDR2 SASEGT come from the germline V gene. This CDR3 is 16 amino acids long. In nucleotides, the CDR3 is TGTGCCAGCAGTCAAGTGACTAGCAGCCCTTACAATGAGCAGTTCTTC. Encoded protein: CASSQVTSSPYNEQFF.

J is TRBJ2-3 and V is TRBV5-6; 13 bases agree with TRBD2. With 4 bases clipped from V and 0 bases from J, the junction kept 8 bases outside the gene matches. The CDR3 extends over 18 amino acids. In germline, CDR1 is SGHDT, CDR2 YYEEEE. The CDR3 DNA reads TGTGCCAGCAGCGCTCGTAGGACTAGCGGGGGTAGCACAGATACGCAGTATTTT. Amino acid sequence: CASSARRTSGGSTDTQYF.

The J gene is TRBJ1-4, the V gene TRBV19, with 7 bases lining up with TRBD1. Trimming at V came to 7 bases and at J to 2 bases, leaving 4 bases not matched to a gene. Per the germline V gene, CDR1 is LNHDA and CDR2 is SQIVND (reference sequence). This CDR3 region has 14 residues. CDR3 in amino acids: CASTRRGTNEKLFF. CDR3 DNA: TGTGCCAGTACCCGCAGGGGGACTAATGAAAAACTGTTTTTT. The whole variable domain, remainder taken from reference TRBV19 and TRBJ1-4, is DGGITQSPKYLFRKEGQNVTLSCEQNLNHDAMYWYRQDPGQGLRLIYYSQIVNDFQKGDIAEGYSVSREKKESFPLTVTSAQKNPTAFYLCASTRRGTNEKLFFGSGTQLSVL.

This clone was seen a few times. The CDR3: CASSLAQGASYGYTF. The CDR3 DNA reads TGTGCCAGCAGTTTAGCCCAGGGGGCTAGCTATGGCTACACCTTC. The rearrangement joins TRBV27 to TRBJ1-2; 8 bases are a match to TRBD1. The CDR3 is made up of 15 amino acids. With 2 bases clipped from V and 4 bases from J, the junction kept 6 bases outside the gene matches. Germline CDR1 MNHEY, CDR2 SMNVEV (reference sequence).